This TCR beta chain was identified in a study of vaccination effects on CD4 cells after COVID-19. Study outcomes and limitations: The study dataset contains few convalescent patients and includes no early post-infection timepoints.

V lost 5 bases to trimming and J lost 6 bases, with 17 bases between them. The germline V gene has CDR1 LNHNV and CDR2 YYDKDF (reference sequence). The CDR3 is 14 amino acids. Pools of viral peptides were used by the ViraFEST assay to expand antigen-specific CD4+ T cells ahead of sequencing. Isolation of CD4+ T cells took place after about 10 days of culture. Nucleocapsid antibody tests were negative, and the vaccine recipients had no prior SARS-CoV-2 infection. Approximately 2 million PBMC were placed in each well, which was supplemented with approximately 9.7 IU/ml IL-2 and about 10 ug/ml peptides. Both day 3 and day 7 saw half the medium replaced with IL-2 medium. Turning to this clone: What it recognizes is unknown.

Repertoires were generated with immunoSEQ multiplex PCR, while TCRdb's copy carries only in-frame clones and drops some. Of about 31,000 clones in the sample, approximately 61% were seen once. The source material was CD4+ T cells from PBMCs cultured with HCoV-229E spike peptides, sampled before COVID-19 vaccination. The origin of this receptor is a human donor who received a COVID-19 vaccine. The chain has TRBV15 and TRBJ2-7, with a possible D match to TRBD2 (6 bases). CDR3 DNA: TGTGCCACCAGCCCGGGACTTCTTTCCCTCGAGCAGTACTTC. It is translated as CATSPGLLSLEQYF.